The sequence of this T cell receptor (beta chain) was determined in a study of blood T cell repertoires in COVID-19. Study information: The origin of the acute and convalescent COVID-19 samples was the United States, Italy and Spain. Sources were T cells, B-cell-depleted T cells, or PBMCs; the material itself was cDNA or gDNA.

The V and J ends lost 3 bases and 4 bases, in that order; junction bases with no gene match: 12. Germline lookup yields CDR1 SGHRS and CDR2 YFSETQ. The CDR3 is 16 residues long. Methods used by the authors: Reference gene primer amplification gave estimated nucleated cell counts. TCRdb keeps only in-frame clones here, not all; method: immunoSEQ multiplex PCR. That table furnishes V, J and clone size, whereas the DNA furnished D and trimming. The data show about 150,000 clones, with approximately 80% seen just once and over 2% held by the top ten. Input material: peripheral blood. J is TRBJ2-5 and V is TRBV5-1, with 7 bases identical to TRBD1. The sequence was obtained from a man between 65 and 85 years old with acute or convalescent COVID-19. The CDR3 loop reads CASSSRQGNLGETQYF. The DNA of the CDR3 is TGCGCCAGCAGCTCAAGACAGGGCAATCTCGGAGAGACCCAGTACTTC. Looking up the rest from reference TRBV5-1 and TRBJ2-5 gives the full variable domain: KAGVTQTPRYLIKTRGQQVTLSCSPISGHRSVSWYQQTPGQGLQFLFEYFSETQRNKGNFPGRFSGRQFSNSRSEMNVSTLELGDSALYLCASSSRQGNLGETQYFGPGTRLLVL.